A single sample is the source of the 16 T cell receptor beta chains below, sequenced in a study of blood T cell repertoires in COVID-19. Profiling relied on immunoSEQ multiplex PCR, and the TCRdb table lists in-frame clones only, not all of them. Of around 100,000 clones in the sample, around 85% were seen once. The specimen sequenced was peripheral blood. The receptor set was obtained from a woman aged 70 to 79 with active or convalescent COVID-19.

This sequence joins TRBV5-1 and TRBJ2-1, with TRBD2 matching 8 bases. CDR1 is SGHRS and CDR2 is YFSETQ in the germline V gene. CDR3 length: 16 amino acids. Trimming cost V 6 bases and J 7 bases; bases outside gene matches: 15. The CDR3 protein is CASTPQAGGLGNEQFF. In nucleotides, the CDR3 is TGCGCCAGCACCCCCCAGGCGGGGGGCTTAGGTAATGAGCAGTTCTTC.

V is TRBV5-6 and J is TRBJ1-5; no clear D. CDR3 length: 13 residues. Germline V CDR1 and CDR2: SGHDT, YYEEEE. The V end was cut by 0 bases, the J end by 6 bases, with 7 bases between. The CDR3 nucleotides read TGTGCCAGCAGCTTGGGTCTGAGTCAGCCCCAGCATTTT. As protein: CASSLGLSQPQHF.

This clone was detected only once. The genes are TRBV19 and TRBJ2-5, with D possibly matching TRBD1 (7 bases). Trimming took 2 bases from V and 4 from J, leaving 14 bases between them. Germline V gene sequence: CDR1 LNHDA, CDR2 SQIVND (reference sequence). CDR3 length equals 15 residues. The CDR3 DNA sequence: TGTGCCAGTAGTATACGGAGGGCAGGGGGAGAGACCCAGTACTTC. Its protein product is CASSIRRAGGETQYF.

This sequence joins TRBV30 and TRBJ2-2, with a tentative D call TRBD1 (6 bases). V lost 4 bases, J lost 7 bases, and 16 bases lay in between. The CDR3 spans 14 residues. Germline lookup yields CDR1 GTSNPN and CDR2 SVGIG (reference sequence). DNA for the CDR3: TGTGCCTGGAAAATTAGTGGGGGCTTCGGGGAGCTGTTTTTT. It codes for CAWKISGGFGELFF.

The gene calls are TRBV19 and TRBJ2-3; TRBD2 aligns across 7 bases. The CDR3 covers 15 residues. After removal of 5 bases from V and 5 bases from J, the junction contained 10 bases not matched to a gene. Looked up from germline, CDR1 is LNHDA and CDR2 is SQIVND (reference sequence). The CDR3 nucleotides are TGTGCCAGTAGTCCCCGGGCTAGCGGAGGAGATACGCAGTATTTT. Residues: CASSPRASGGDTQYF.

This chain uses TRBV7-8 with TRBJ2-7; TRBD1 aligns across 10 bases. The germline V gene encodes CDR1 SGHVS and CDR2 FQNEAQ. Germline trimming cut 5 bases from V and 3 bases from J; bases unmatched to any gene: 7. CDR3 size: 15 residues. CDR3 sequence: CASSGRDRGVYEQYF. The CDR3 bases are TGTGCCAGCAGCGGCCGGGACAGGGGCGTCTACGAGCAGTACTTC.

The rearrangement uses TRBV27 and TRBJ1-2, with 8 bases aligning to TRBD1. V gave up 5 bases and J gave up 7 bases; unmatched junction bases: 12. Germline V gene lookup returns CDR1 MNHEY and CDR2 SMNVEV (reference sequence). This CDR3 region has 15 residues. The CDR3 bases are TGTGCCAGCAGTCAGGACAGGGCAATTGGGGCTGGCTACACCTTC. Its protein is CASSQDRAIGAGYTF.

This rearrangement joins TRBV4-3 to TRBJ2-2; tentative D call: TRBD2 (5 bases). The CDR3 contains 14 residues. In germline, CDR1 is LGHNA, CDR2 YSLEER. V lost 0 bases to trimming and J lost 4 bases, with 6 bases between them. The CDR3 sequence: CASSQEGATGELFF. CDR3 coding DNA: TGCGCCAGCAGCCAAGAGGGAGCCACCGGGGAGCTGTTTTTT.

The V and J genes are TRBV6-5 and TRBJ2-3, with D possibly matching TRBD1 (5 bases). The V end was cut by 6 bases, the J end by 2 bases, with 12 bases between. CDR3 length equals 14 residues. In germline, CDR1 is MNHEY, CDR2 SVGAGI. As DNA, the CDR3 is TGTGCCAGCAGGATGGGGCTCTACACAGATACGCAGTATTTT. Translated, it gives CASRMGLYTDTQYF.

The chain combines TRBV6-5 with TRBJ1-5; 7 bases are a match to TRBD1. J lost 3 bases, V lost 6 bases, and 2 bases had no gene match. Germline CDR1 and CDR2: MNHEY and SVGAGI. This CDR3 contains 13 residues. This CDR3 reads CASRDRANQPQHF. In DNA form, the CDR3 reads TGTGCCAGCAGAGACAGGGCCAATCAGCCCCAGCATTTT.

This sequence joins TRBV19 and TRBJ1-4; TRBD1 agrees at 8 bases. Trimming at V came to 1 base and at J to 6 bases, leaving 7 bases not matched to a gene. This CDR3 has 16 residues. Per the germline V gene, CDR1 is LNHDA and CDR2 is SQIVND (reference sequence). The CDR3 region has the DNA TGTGCCAGTAGTATAGTCGACAGGGGACTATATGAAAAACTGTTTTTT. Encoded protein: CASSIVDRGLYEKLFF.

This clone has just one count. The V and J genes are TRBV7-2 and TRBJ1-1, with D tentatively TRBD1 (5 bases). Trimming took 0 bases from V and 0 from J, leaving 14 bases between them. This CDR3 is built from 17 residues. Germline values: CDR1 SGHTA, CDR2 FQGNSA. CDR3 in DNA: TGTGCCAGCAGCTTAGCCCTGGGGGAGGGGATGAACACTGAAGCTTTCTTT. Amino acid sequence: CASSLALGEGMNTEAFF.

This sequence joins TRBV11-2 and TRBJ2-3; possible D gene TRBD2, 5 bases. The germline V gene has CDR1 SGHAT and CDR2 FQNNGV. This CDR3 is built from 14 residues. The V end was cut by 5 bases, the J end by 6 bases, with 15 bases between. CDR3 loop: CASSPGLGGDTQYF. The CDR3 bases are TGTGCCAGCAGCCCCGGTCTCGGCGGGGATACGCAGTATTTT.

The V call is TRBV2, the J call TRBJ1-1, with 9 bases matching TRBD1. V shed 6 bases and J 5 bases; nucleotides not matched to a gene: 4. The CDR3 loop spans 13 amino acids. Germline CDR1 is SNHLY and CDR2 is FYNNEI. The CDR3 DNA reads as TGTGCCAGCAGAACAGGGGGCCGGACTGAAGCTTTCTTT. This gives the protein CASRTGGRTEAFF.

The rearrangement joins TRBV28 to TRBJ1-4; D uncertain. V was shortened by 6 bases and J by 10 bases, with 15 bases between the two germline ends. This CDR3 has 13 amino acids. Germline V gives CDR1 MDHEN, CDR2 SYDVKM. CDR3: CASRDGRAGKLFF. CDR3 nucleotides: TGTGCCAGCAGAGATGGGAGGGCGGGAAAACTGTTTTTT. The full variable domain, with the rest looked up from reference TRBV28 and TRBJ1-4, is DVKVTQSSRYLVKRTGEKVFLECVQDMDHENMFWYRQDPGLGLRLIYFSYDVKMKEKGDIPEGYSVSREKKERFSLILESASTNQTSMYLCASRDGRAGKLFFGSGTQLSVL.

The J gene is TRBJ2-1, the V gene TRBV6-2 or TRBV6-3; TRBD2 is a possible D gene (7 bases). This CDR3 region has 17 residues. V lost 5 bases and J 11 bases, leaving 28 bases between the germline ends. Germline V gene lookup returns CDR1 MNHEY and CDR2 SVGEGT. The CDR3 spells CASSAGGQRGGGSKQFF. Written as DNA, the CDR3 is TGTGCCAGCAGTGCCGGTGGACAAAGGGGGGGCGGAAGTAAGCAGTTCTTC.